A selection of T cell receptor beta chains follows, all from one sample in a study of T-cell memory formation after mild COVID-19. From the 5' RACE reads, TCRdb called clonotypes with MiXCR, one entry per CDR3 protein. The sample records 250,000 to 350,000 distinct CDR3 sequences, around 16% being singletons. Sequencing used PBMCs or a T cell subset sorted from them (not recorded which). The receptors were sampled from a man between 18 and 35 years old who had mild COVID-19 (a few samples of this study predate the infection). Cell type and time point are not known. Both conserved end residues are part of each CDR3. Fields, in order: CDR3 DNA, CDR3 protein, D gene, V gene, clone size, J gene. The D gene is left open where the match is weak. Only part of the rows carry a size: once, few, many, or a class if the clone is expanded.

TGCGCCAGCAGCCCGGGGGACAGGGGATACGGCTACACCTTC | CASSPGDRGYGYTF | TRBD1 | TRBV5-1 | few | TRBJ1-2
TGTGCCAGCAGGGCTAGCGGATACACAGATACGCAGTATTTT | CASRASGYTDTQYF | TRBD2 | TRBV2 | few | TRBJ2-3
TGTGCCAGCAGCTTCGGCGGCCCGAACACCGGGGAGCTGTTTTTT | CASSFGGPNTGELFF | - | TRBV5-4 | few | TRBJ2-2
TGTGCCAGCAGTTACTGGCCAGGGGGCTTCTATGGCTACACCTTC | CASSYWPGGFYGYTF | TRBD1 | TRBV6-5 | - | TRBJ1-2
TGTGCCATCAGTGAGACCGGAACTAGCGGGGATAAGTTCTTC | CAISETGTSGDKFF | TRBD2 | TRBV10-3 | - | TRBJ2-1
TGCAGTGCGATGGACGGGCGCTACGAGCAGTACTTC | CSAMDGRYEQYF | - | TRBV20-1 | few | TRBJ2-7
TGTGCCAGCAGTTGGGCCGGGACCGCCTCTAGCACAGATACGCAGTATTTT | CASSWAGTASSTDTQYF | - | TRBV12-3/TRBV12-4 | few | TRBJ2-3
TGTGCCAGCAGCTTCGGTGAAAGGACAGACTACGAGCAGTACTTC | CASSFGERTDYEQYF | - | TRBV7-9 | - | TRBJ2-7
TGTGCCAGCAGCCTCGACAGGATTTGGTCACCCCTCCACTTT | CASSLDRIWSPLHF | - | TRBV27 | few | TRBJ1-6
TGTGCCAGCTCACCCCAGGGAGTTAAAACTGAAGCTTTCTTT | CASSPQGVKTEAFF | - | TRBV18 | - | TRBJ1-1
TGCGCCAGCAGCCCTGCCCCCAATGAAAAACTGTTTTTT | CASSPAPNEKLFF | - | TRBV5-1 | - | TRBJ1-4
TGCAGCGTTGGAGGAACTAATCAGCCCCAGCATTTT | CSVGGTNQPQHF | - | TRBV29-1 | few | TRBJ1-5
TGTGCCAGCAGCTTAGTGGCTAGCAGAGAGACCCAGTACTTC | CASSLVASRETQYF | - | TRBV7-9 | few | TRBJ2-5
TGTGCCAGCAGTGAAAGGGGCGGGGAAGCTTTCTTT | CASSERGGEAFF | - | TRBV6-4 | - | TRBJ1-1
TGCGCCAGCAGCGAGCGTGGGGCCCTTGACGAGCAGTACTTC | CASSERGALDEQYF | - | TRBV5-1 | - | TRBJ2-7
TGCAGTGCTAGACCCCCGGGACTAGCCCCAGAGACCCAGTACTTC | CSARPPGLAPETQYF | TRBD2 | TRBV20-1 | - | TRBJ2-5
TGTGCCAGCAGTGCAGCCACCCAAGAGACCCAGTACTTC | CASSAATQETQYF | - | TRBV2 | few | TRBJ2-5
TGCGCCAGCAGCGACCCAAAATATCAGGCCAACGTCCTGACTTTC | CASSDPKYQANVLTF | - | TRBV4-1 | many | TRBJ2-6
TGCAGTGCTCCTCATGACACCGGGGAGCTGTTTTTT | CSAPHDTGELFF | - | TRBV20-1 | - | TRBJ2-2
TGCAGTGCTAGAGTCCTCCGGGGAAGCTATGGCTACACCTTC | CSARVLRGSYGYTF | - | TRBV20-1 | - | TRBJ1-2
TGCAGTGCTTCCCGACCCGGGGGAACTTTTGAGCAGTTCTTC | CSASRPGGTFEQFF | - | TRBV20-1 | - | TRBJ2-1
TGTGCCAGCAGTTACTCGACGGTAAATGAGCAGTTCTTC | CASSYSTVNEQFF | - | TRBV6-5 | few | TRBJ2-1
TGCGCCAGCAGCTTGGACGGGACAGTGAATCAGCCCCAGCATTTT | CASSLDGTVNQPQHF | TRBD1 | TRBV5-1 | few | TRBJ1-5
TGTGCCAGCAGCCTAACAGGGGGAAACACCGGGGAGCTGTTTTTT | CASSLTGGNTGELFF | TRBD1 | TRBV7-6 | many | TRBJ2-2
TGTGCCAGCAGCCAAGAGGGGCAGGGTTGGTATTATTCGGAGACCCAGTACTTC | CASSQEGQGWYYSETQYF | - | TRBV3-1 | few | TRBJ2-5
TGTGCCAGCAGCTTAAATACCGAAGAGACCCAGTACTTC | CASSLNTEETQYF | - | TRBV7-3 | few | TRBJ2-5
TGTGCCAGCACCCTCCAGACCGGGGTTAACTATGGCTACACCTTC | CASTLQTGVNYGYTF | - | TRBV12-3/TRBV12-4 | many | TRBJ1-2
TGCGCCAGTAGTACAGGGACAGTCGACGAGCAGTACTTC | CASSTGTVDEQYF | TRBD1 | TRBV5-1 | few | TRBJ2-7
TGTGCCAGCAGAGACGACGGGGGCTATGGCTACACCTTC | CASRDDGGYGYTF | - | TRBV2 | few | TRBJ1-2
TGTGCCAGCAGCGTAGGGGCGTGGGCCCACAATGAGCAGTTCTTC | CASSVGAWAHNEQFF | - | TRBV9 | - | TRBJ2-1
TGTGCCACCAGCGGCAGTCAGAGCTCTGGGGCCAACGTCCTGACTTTC | CATSGSQSSGANVLTF | - | TRBV12-3/TRBV12-4 | few | TRBJ2-6
TGCGCCAGCAGCTTGTGGCACTCCTACGAGCAGTACTTC | CASSLWHSYEQYF | - | TRBV5-1 | few | TRBJ2-7
TGTGCCAGCAGCTCCGGGGGCGGGTACACTGAAGCTTTCTTT | CASSSGGGYTEAFF | - | TRBV7-9 | few | TRBJ1-1
TGCAGTGCTAGCGGCAGGGTTACCAATCAGCCCCAGCATTTT | CSASGRVTNQPQHF | - | TRBV20-1 | - | TRBJ1-5
TGTGCCAGCAGCTACAGGGTCTCACCCCTCCACTTT | CASSYRVSPLHF | - | TRBV7-2 | - | TRBJ1-6
TGTGCCAGCAGTACCCCCCCGGTGGGCAATCAGCCCCAGCATTTT | CASSTPPVGNQPQHF | - | TRBV6-2/TRBV6-3 | few | TRBJ1-5
TGTGCCAGCAGTTACGGGACCGGACTGTCGCAGCCCCAGCATTTT | CASSYGTGLSQPQHF | - | TRBV6-2/TRBV6-3 | - | TRBJ1-5